The T cell receptor (beta chain) described here comes from a study of blood T cell repertoires in COVID-19. As for the study in general: The United States, Italy and Spain supplied acute and convalescent COVID-19 samples. Sample material is recorded as cDNA or gDNA derived from T cells, B-cell-depleted T cells, or PBMCs.

In the original processing: Amplifying reference gene primers gave estimates of nucleated cell counts. The table came from immunoSEQ multiplex PCR; TCRdb's copy has only in-frame clones and leaves some out. V and J calls and clone size are those listed in that table; D and trimming were worked out from the DNA. The top ten clones hold around 25% of a sample with more than 200,000 clones, roughly 88% of them seen once. Trimming removed 5 bases at V and 2 bases at J, with 9 bases between. The CDR3 length is 13 residues. Germline lookup yields CDR1 KGHSH and CDR2 LQKENI. The J gene is TRBJ1-1, the V gene TRBV18; D gene uncertain. The sample consisted of peripheral blood. The sequence was collected from a man aged 35 to 55 with acute or convalescent COVID-19. DNA of the CDR3: TGTGCCAGCTCAGGGAGGGATAACACTGAAGCTTTCTTT. Residues: CASSGRDNTEAFF.